This TCR beta chain was observed in a study of OX40 agonist ivuxolimab in advanced cancers. Broader study findings: Among the nonresponders, some also had low normalized T-cell clonal expansion. More expanded clones were found, on average, in CD8+ than in CD4+ T cells. CD4+ and CD8+ blood T cells expanded clonally by week 6 at 0.1 to 3.0 mg/kg.

Some clones are missing from TCRdb's copy, which holds only in-frame ones; the method was immunoSEQ multiplex PCR. The sample comprises 75,000 to 80,000 clones, about 86% of which are singletons, and 0.76% rests with the top ten. A history of autoimmune disease or systemic immunosuppression excluded patients. With respect to this clone: No antigen is known for it.

V was cut by 4 bases and J by 7 bases, with 11 bases left in between. CDR1 MGHDK and CDR2 SYGVNS come from the germline V gene. This CDR3 contains 13 residues. This clonotype originated in an adult with an advanced solid tumor such as melanoma, head and neck, liver or kidney cancer. Specimen: CD4+ or CD8+ T cells sorted from blood, collected in a trial of the OX40 agonist ivuxolimab. The chain combines TRBV25-1 with TRBJ2-1; tentatively, D is TRBD2 (5 bases). As DNA, the CDR3 is TGTGCCAGCAGTGCAATGACTAAGAATGAGCAGTTCTTC. Translated: CASSAMTKNEQFF.